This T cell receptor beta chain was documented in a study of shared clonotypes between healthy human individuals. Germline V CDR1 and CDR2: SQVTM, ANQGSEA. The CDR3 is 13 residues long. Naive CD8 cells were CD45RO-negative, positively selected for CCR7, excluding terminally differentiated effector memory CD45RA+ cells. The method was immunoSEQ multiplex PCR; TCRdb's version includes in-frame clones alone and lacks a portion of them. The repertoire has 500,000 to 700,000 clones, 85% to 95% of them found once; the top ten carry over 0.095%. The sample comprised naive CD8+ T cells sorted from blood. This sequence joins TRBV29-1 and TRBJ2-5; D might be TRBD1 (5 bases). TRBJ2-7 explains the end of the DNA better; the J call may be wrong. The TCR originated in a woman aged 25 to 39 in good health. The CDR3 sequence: CSVGQELSYEQYF. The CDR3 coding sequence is TGCAGCGTCGGACAAGAACTATCCTACGAGCAGTACTTC.